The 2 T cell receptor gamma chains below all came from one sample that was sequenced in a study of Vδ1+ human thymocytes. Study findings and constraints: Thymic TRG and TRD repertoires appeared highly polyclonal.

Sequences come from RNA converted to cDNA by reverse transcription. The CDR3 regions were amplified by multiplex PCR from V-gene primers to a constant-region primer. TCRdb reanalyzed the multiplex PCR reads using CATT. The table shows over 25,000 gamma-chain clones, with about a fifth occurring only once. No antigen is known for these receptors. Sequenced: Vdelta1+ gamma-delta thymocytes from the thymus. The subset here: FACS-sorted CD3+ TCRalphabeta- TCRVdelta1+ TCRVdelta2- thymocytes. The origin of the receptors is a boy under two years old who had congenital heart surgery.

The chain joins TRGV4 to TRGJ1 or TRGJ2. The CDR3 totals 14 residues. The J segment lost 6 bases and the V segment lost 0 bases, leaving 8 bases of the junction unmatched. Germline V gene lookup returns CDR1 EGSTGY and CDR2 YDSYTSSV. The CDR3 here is CATWDGPLFYKKLF. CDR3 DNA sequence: TGTGCCACCTGGGATGGGCCCCTTTTTTATAAGAAACTCTTT.

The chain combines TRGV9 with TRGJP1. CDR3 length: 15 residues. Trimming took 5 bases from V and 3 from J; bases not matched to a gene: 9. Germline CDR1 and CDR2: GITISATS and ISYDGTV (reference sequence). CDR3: CALWVPTSTGWFKIF. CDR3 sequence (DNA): TGTGCCTTGTGGGTTCCCACGTCCACTGGTTGGTTCAAGATATTT.